What follows is one T cell receptor beta chain and its context. This clone was recorded only once. This receptor's antigen is unknown. One base away there is no much larger clone; base qualities are not given. The record originates from a study of OX40 agonist ivuxolimab in advanced cancers. For the wider study: Ivuxolimab, which targeted the costimulatory receptor OX40 (CD134), was an agonistic, fully human IgG2 monoclonal antibody. The dose-escalation cohort was 82.7% male with a mean age of about 54 years, ranging from roughly 20 to 85. The point of sequencing TCRbeta in the periphery was to test whether ivuxolimab changed TCR sequence diversity and drove clonal T-cell expansion. Prior anti-PD-1, anti-PD-L1 or anti-CTLA-4 therapy was permitted, and approximately 40% of dose-escalation patients had received checkpoint inhibitors. Partial responses occurred in three dose-escalation patients, of whom one had hepatocellular carcinoma and two had cutaneous melanoma. The paper covers the monotherapy dose-escalation part of the phase I ivuxolimab trial, which included N of about 50 patients. Among the approximately 50 dose-escalation patients, around 19 had hepatocellular carcinoma, 15 or so melanoma, 9 renal cell carcinoma and 9 head and neck cancer. Intravenous ivuxolimab was administered to patients every 2 weeks at six dose levels: 0.01, 0.1, 0.3, 1.5, 3 and 10 mg/kg.

To sequence the TCRbeta CDR3 region, genomic DNA was isolated from the sorted cells. The immunoSEQ Assay was used for sequencing of TCRbeta CDR3 regions. TCRdb obtained this table from immuneACCESS and retained in-frame rearrangements with V and J assigned. These tables miss some clones; where compared with another copy, unresolved V genes account for less than half of the shortfall, and the remainder is unexplained. In this sample the table shows over 50,000 clones, 84% of which occur a single time. The ten top clones hold around 4.3% of the sample. The trial excluded patients who had a history of autoimmune disease or were on systemic immunosuppression. Peripheral blood for TCR sequencing was collected from all dose cohorts at baseline, on cycle 4 day 1, and on cycle 7 day 1. The samples were drawn from a first-in-human, open-label, multicenter phase I dose-escalation trial of ivuxolimab. Adults with locally advanced or metastatic melanoma, renal cell carcinoma, hepatocellular carcinoma or head and neck squamous cell carcinoma were enrolled in the trial. Before TCR sequencing, CD4+ T cells and CD8+ T cells were sorted from peripheral blood as separate populations.

Here is what the overall study found, with its caveats: In the 0.1-3.0 mg/kg groups, partial responders had among the lowest normalized peripheral clonal expansion, particularly in CD8+ T cells. Low levels of normalized T-cell clonal expansion were also seen in some patients who did not respond. Which antigens the clonally expanded peripheral T cells were specific for was not determined. At doses of 0.1 to 3.0 mg/kg, clonal expansion of both CD4+ and CD8+ T cells in blood was seen between baseline and week 6. After ivuxolimab, expanded clones were on average more numerous among CD8+ T cells than among CD4+ T cells.

The clonotype originates from an adult with an advanced solid tumor such as melanoma, head and neck, liver or kidney cancer. The sequencing here drew on CD4+ or CD8+ T cells sorted from blood, taken in a trial of the OX40 agonist ivuxolimab.

The CDR3 region: CASSPWQGTSSYEQYF. The DNA sequence is given as TGTGCCAGCTCCCCTTGGCAGGGGACTTCCTCCTACGAGCAGTACTTC. The chain joins TRBV18 to TRBJ2-7; the D gene could be either TRBD1 or TRBD2, each agreeing at 6 bases. Trimming costs V 6 bases and J 0 bases, and their ends lie 18 bases apart. Via the germline V gene, CDR1 is KGHSH and CDR2 LQKENI. Reading from cysteine to phenylalanine, the CDR3 counts 16 amino acids. Only CDR3 DNA is held: 48 bases, read in frame from base 1.